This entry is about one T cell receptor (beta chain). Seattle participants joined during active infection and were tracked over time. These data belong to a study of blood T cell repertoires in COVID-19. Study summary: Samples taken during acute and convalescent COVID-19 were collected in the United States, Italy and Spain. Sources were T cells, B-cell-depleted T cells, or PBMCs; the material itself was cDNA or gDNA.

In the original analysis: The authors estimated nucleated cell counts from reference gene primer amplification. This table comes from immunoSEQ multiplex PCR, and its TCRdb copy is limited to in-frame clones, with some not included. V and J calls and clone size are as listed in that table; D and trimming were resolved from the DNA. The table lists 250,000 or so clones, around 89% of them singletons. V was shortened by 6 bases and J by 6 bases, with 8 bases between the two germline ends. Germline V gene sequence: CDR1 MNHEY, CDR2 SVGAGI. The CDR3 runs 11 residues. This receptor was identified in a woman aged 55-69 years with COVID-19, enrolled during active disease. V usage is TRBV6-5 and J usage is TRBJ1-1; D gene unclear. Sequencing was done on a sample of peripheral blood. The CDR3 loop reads CASRREAEAFF. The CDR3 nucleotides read TGTGCCAGCAGGAGGGAGGCTGAAGCTTTCTTT.